These T cell receptor beta chains were read from a single sample in a study of T cells in Graves' hyperthyroidism and ophthalmopathy. MiXCR was run by TCRdb on the multiplex PCR reads, yielding one entry per CDR3 protein. The sample carries about 500,000 distinct CDR3 sequences, 13% to 15% recorded once. Sequencing input: blood. Every receptor here comes from a woman between 18 and 29 years old with Graves' hyperthyroidism. The CDR3 runs from the conserved cysteine through the conserved F or W. A D gene is named only where the DNA matches it firmly. Clone size is shown for a subset of rows, as once, few, many or a class of expanded clone.

. | TRBJ2-1 | . | TRBV10-3 | CAISVKQGYNEQFF | TGTGCCATCAGTGTCAAACAGGGATACAATGAGCAGTTCTTC
. | TRBJ2-5 | . | TRBV7-3 | CASSPSSGTTETQYF | TGTGCCAGCAGCCCCTCGAGCGGCACGACAGAGACCCAGTACTTC
. | TRBJ1-5 | . | TRBV25-1 | CASSGSDGLSNQPQHF | TGTGCCAGCAGTGGCTCAGACGGACTTAGCAATCAGCCCCAGCATTTT
TRBD2 | TRBJ2-1 | many | TRBV6-6 | CASSYGAGANNEQFF | TGTGCCAGCAGTTACGGTGCGGGAGCAAACAATGAGCAGTTCTTC
. | TRBJ1-5 | . | TRBV15 | CATSRDYDSNQPQHF | TGTGCCACCAGCAGAGATTATGATAGCAATCAGCCCCAGCATTTT
. | TRBJ2-7 | . | TRBV6-1 | CASSYRERSSYEQYF | TGTGCCAGCAGTTATCGGGAGAGAAGCTCCTACGAGCAGTACTTC
TRBD2 | TRBJ2-2 | many | TRBV27 | CASSLGASGRAPTGELFF | TGTGCCAGCAGTTTGGGGGCTAGCGGGAGGGCTCCGACCGGGGAGCTGTTTTTT
TRBD1 | TRBJ2-5 | many | TRBV6-1 | CASSDTNRGLVETQYF | TGTGCCAGCAGTGATACAAACAGGGGGCTGGTGGAGACCCAGTACTTC
. | TRBJ2-5 | many | TRBV7-8 | CASSLARLKGETQYF | TGTGCCAGCAGCTTAGCCCGACTTAAGGGGGAGACCCAGTACTTC
. | TRBJ1-2 | many | TRBV6-1 | CASSESGSYYGYTF | TGTGCCAGCAGTGAATCCGGCAGTTACTATGGCTACACCTTC
. | TRBJ1-2 | many | TRBV7-3 | CASSRSAGQALGYTF | TGTGCCAGCAGCCGGTCCGCCGGACAAGCTTTGGGCTACACCTTC
TRBD2 | TRBJ2-1 | . | TRBV6-2/TRBV6-3 | CASSPPSSGRGYNEQFF | TGTGCCAGCAGCCCCCCCTCTAGCGGGAGGGGCTACAATGAGCAGTTCTTC